Reported below is one T cell receptor beta chain. The sample originates from a study of cytomegalovirus exposure and HLA in healthy donors. The primer mix had 60 Vbeta and 13 Jbeta primers. Sequencing used immunoSEQ multiplex PCR; TCRdb keeps in-frame clones, though not all of them. Of about 89,000 clones in the sample, around 77% are singletons; the top ten hold around 3.4%. Despite likely unrecorded immune exposures, the donors were nominally healthy at the time of sampling. CDR3 size: 16 residues. Looked up from germline, CDR1 is KGHSH and CDR2 is LQKENI. V gave up 3 bases and J gave up 0 bases; unmatched junction bases: 4.

The sequence derives from a man in his thirties or forties in good health and CMV-seronegative. The sequenced sample was PBMCs. J is TRBJ2-7 and V is TRBV18; TRBD2 matches at 11 bases. CDR3 DNA sequence: TGTGCCAGCTCACCCGGGACTAGCGGAAGCTCCTACGAGCAGTACTTC. It translates to CASSPGTSGSSYEQYF.